One and the same sample provided the 28 T cell receptor beta chains below, sequenced in a study of T-cell reconstitution after alpha-beta-depleted transplantation in children. This sample's TCRbeta library carried unique molecular identifier barcodes. From the PCR reads, TCRdb called clonotypes with MiXCR, one entry per CDR3 protein. The repertoire holds roughly 170,000 distinct CDR3 sequences, 6.5% to 7.5% seen once, with 3% to 3.5% in the top ten. This specimen was PBMCs from the stem cell graft donor, taken from the stem cell graft. Source of these receptors: a human donor who donated a stem cell graft to a child with Wiskott-Aldrich syndrome.

At least ten counts were recorded for this clonotype. The chain combines TRBV6-2 or TRBV6-3 with TRBJ1-5, with D possibly being TRBD1 (5 bases). The germline V gene has CDR1 MNHEY and CDR2 SVGEGT. V lost 2 bases to trimming and J lost 7 bases, with 18 bases between them. The CDR3 spans 16 residues. CDR3 in DNA: TGTGCCAGCAGTTACGGGTTCGCAGGGTGGGCCCAGCCCCAGCATTTT. It yields the protein CASSYGFAGWAQPQHF.

This clonotype was detected many times. The V and J genes are TRBV7-2 and TRBJ2-7, with D perhaps matching TRBD1 (5 bases). Trimming took 4 bases from V and 1 from J, leaving 11 bases between them. The V gene's germline CDR1 is SGHTA and CDR2 FQGNSA. CDR3 length equals 14 residues. The chain's CDR3 is CASSSWRQSYEQYF. The CDR3 region has the DNA TGTGCCAGCAGCTCCTGGCGACAGTCCTACGAGCAGTACTTC.

This clonotype has ten or more counts. The chain recombines TRBV12-3 or TRBV12-4 with TRBJ2-5; the match to TRBD2 covers 7 bases. The CDR3 has 15 amino acids. After removal of 0 bases from V and 0 bases from J, the junction contained 1 base not matched to a gene. Written as DNA, the CDR3 is TGTGCCAGCAGTTTAGCGCGGGAGTACCAAGAGACCCAGTACTTC. Protein product: CASSLAREYQETQYF.

This clonotype was seen ten or more times. The chain carries TRBV12-3 or TRBV12-4 and TRBJ2-4, with D perhaps being TRBD1 or TRBD2 (5 bases each). The CDR3 loop spans 13 amino acids. Trimming took off 5 bases at V and 3 bases at J, with 8 bases between the two ends. CDR3 in amino acids: CASSTGLKNIQYF. CDR3 sequence (DNA): TGTGCCAGCAGTACAGGACTCAAAAACATTCAGTACTTC.

This clonotype has only a few counts. This chain joins TRBV7-8 and TRBJ2-5, with unresolved D. Trimming left V 0 bases short and J 4 bases short, with 6 bases between. CDR3 size: 13 residues. In germline, CDR1 is SGHVS, CDR2 FQNEAQ. CDR3 sequence (DNA): TGTGCCAGCAGCTTAGCCAATCGAGAGACCCAGTACTTC. Encoded protein: CASSLANRETQYF.

Only a few counts were recorded for this clonotype. The chain joins TRBV4-2 to TRBJ2-1; 13 positions match TRBD2. Germline trimming cut 4 bases from V and 0 bases from J; bases unmatched to any gene: 18. The CDR3 is made up of 22 amino acids. CDR1 is LGHNA and CDR2 is YNFKEQ in the germline V gene. In nucleotides, the CDR3 is TGTGCCAGCAGCCTAGTAGTGGGGCCGGGACTAGCGGGACAGAGCTCCTACAATGAGCAGTTCTTC. Protein product: CASSLVVGPGLAGQSSYNEQFF.

The chain combines TRBV12-3 or TRBV12-4 with TRBJ1-3, with 8 bases identical to TRBD1. This CDR3 is 16 amino acids long. Trimming cost V 3 bases and J 0 bases; bases outside gene matches: 4. CDR3 residues: CASSLGTGRSGNTIYF. Written as DNA, the CDR3 is TGTGCCAGCAGTTTGGGGACAGGCCGCTCTGGAAACACCATATATTTT.

This clonotype showed up just a few times. This sequence joins TRBV30 and TRBJ2-3; 7 bases fit TRBD2. The CDR3 loop spans 13 amino acids. Germline CDR1 GTSNPN, CDR2 SVGIG (reference sequence). V gave up 6 bases and J gave up 6 bases; unmatched junction bases: 9. CDR3 amino acids: CACAGVFGDTQYF. CDR3 nucleotide sequence: TGTGCCTGTGCGGGGGTATTTGGGGATACGCAGTATTTT.

This clonotype was observed a handful of times. The chain combines TRBV6-2 or TRBV6-3 with TRBJ2-4; D unresolved. The germline V gene encodes CDR1 MNHEY and CDR2 SVGEGT. The CDR3 spans 18 residues. Trimming cost V 5 bases and J 12 bases, with 32 bases left between them. CDR3 nucleotides: TGTGCCAGCAGTCATGCACCGAGCAGTGTAGTCGCGCCCATATATCAGTACTTC. It is translated as CASSHAPSSVVAPIYQYF.

This clonotype was seen repeatedly, ten times or more. V is TRBV24-1 and J is TRBJ2-3, with 8 bases identical to TRBD2. V shed 4 bases and J 5 bases; nucleotides not matched to a gene: 10. Germline V CDR1 and CDR2: KGHDR, SFDVKD. The CDR3 contains 16 residues. CDR3 nucleotide sequence: TGTGCCACCAGTGAGACTGGTAGCGGGATACAAGATACGCAGTATTTT. This sequence encodes CATSETGSGIQDTQYF.

There are many counts of this clonotype. V and J are TRBV5-1 and TRBJ2-1, with no clear D. Trimming shortened V by 4 bases and J by 7 bases, and 12 bases separated the two germline ends. CDR1 is SGHRS and CDR2 is YFSETQ in the germline V gene. This CDR3 has 13 amino acids. The CDR3 loop is CASSIELFNEQFF. The CDR3 coding sequence is TGCGCCAGCAGCATTGAGCTCTTTAATGAGCAGTTCTTC.

This clonotype occurred many times. V usage is TRBV2 and J usage is TRBJ2-7; D may be TRBD2 (5 bases). Germline loops: CDR1 SNHLY, CDR2 FYNNEI. The V gene lost 6 bases and the J gene lost 6 bases, with 15 bases spanning the gap. This CDR3 contains 13 residues. For the CDR3, the DNA is TGTGCCAGCAGCCCGACGGGGATCGTCGAGCAGTACTTC. Protein product: CASSPTGIVEQYF.

This clonotype was recorded at least ten times. This chain uses TRBV19 with TRBJ1-1; TRBD1 might be the D (6 bases). The CDR3 has 15 residues. V lost 0 bases, J lost 5 bases, and 13 bases lay in between. The germline V gene has CDR1 LNHDA and CDR2 SQIVND (reference sequence). The CDR3 spells CASSIEWGARTEAFF. The CDR3 nucleotides are TGTGCCAGTAGTATAGAATGGGGGGCTAGGACTGAAGCTTTCTTT.

This clonotype came up many times. The chain employs TRBV7-2 and TRBJ1-1; the D gene is possibly TRBD1 (5 bases). The CDR3 length is 13 residues. Germline CDR1 and CDR2: SGHTA and FQGNSA. V was trimmed by 3 bases and J by 6 bases, leaving 11 bases between them. The CDR3 DNA reads as TGTGCCAGCAGCTTCGGGGGTACAGCTGAAGCTTTCTTT. Encoded protein: CASSFGGTAEAFF.

There are many counts of this clonotype. The chain couples TRBV30 to TRBJ1-1, with D perhaps matching TRBD1 (6 bases). CDR1 GTSNPN and CDR2 SVGIG come from the germline V gene (reference sequence). The V end was cut by 2 bases, the J end by 0 bases, with 19 bases between. The CDR3 contains 17 residues. The CDR3 DNA follows: TGTGCCTGGAGTAGAGGGGGGGGAGGATGGGTGAACACTGAAGCTTTCTTT. Translated: CAWSRGGGGWVNTEAFF.

The CDR3 region is CASSIRLAGETYNEQFF. CDR3 coding DNA: TGTGCCAGTAGTATCCGACTAGCGGGAGAGACCTACAATGAGCAGTTCTTC. The rearrangement uses TRBV19 and TRBJ2-1; 12 bases are a match to TRBD2. Per germline, CDR1 LNHDA and CDR2 SQIVND (reference sequence). J lost 2 bases, V lost 3 bases, and 5 bases had no gene match. The CDR3 has 17 amino acids.

This clonotype came up many times. The V and J genes are TRBV5-1 and TRBJ2-3; D may be TRBD2 (5 bases). The CDR3 has 17 amino acids. V was shortened by 4 bases and J by 0 bases, with 18 bases between the two germline ends. Germline lookup yields CDR1 SGHRS and CDR2 YFSETQ. The CDR3 protein is CASSPLPPGISTDTQYF. The CDR3 DNA reads TGCGCCAGCAGCCCATTGCCTCCGGGAATAAGCACAGATACGCAGTATTTT.

This clonotype was recorded at least ten times. The chain is built from TRBV5-1 and TRBJ2-1; no definite D call. The CDR3 consists of 14 residues. Between the trimmed V and J ends, which lost 2 bases and 3 bases, there was a span of 9 bases. Germline CDR1 reads SGHRS; CDR2 reads YFSETQ. The CDR3 nucleotides read TGCGCCAGCAGCTTTAGGGTAAACTACAATGAGCAGTTCTTC. Encoded protein: CASSFRVNYNEQFF.

At least ten counts were recorded for this clonotype. The rearrangement joins TRBV7-9 to TRBJ1-4, with TRBD1 matching 10 bases. The CDR3 is 16 residues long. Germline trimming cut 5 bases from V and 0 bases from J; bases unmatched to any gene: 3. The V gene's germline CDR1 is SEHNR and CDR2 FQNEAQ (reference sequence). The CDR3 DNA sequence: TGTGCCAGCAGCCGGGACAGGGGTACAACTAATGAAAAACTGTTTTTT. It is translated as CASSRDRGTTNEKLFF.

The chain recombines TRBV7-2 with TRBJ1-2; D gene uncertain. The CDR3 is 14 residues long. Trimming stripped 2 bases from V and 8 bases from J, with 15 bases between. Germline-derived CDR1 and CDR2 are SGHTA and FQGNSA. The CDR3 is CASSLNPGPQGYTF. In nucleotides, the CDR3 is TGTGCCAGCAGCTTAAACCCGGGCCCCCAAGGCTACACCTTC.

The chain recombines TRBV4-2 with TRBJ2-1; D call uncertain. Germline values: CDR1 LGHNA, CDR2 YNFKEQ. The V gene lost 1 base and the J gene lost 7 bases, with 14 bases spanning the gap. The CDR3 is made up of 15 amino acids. The CDR3 is CASSQGQWGNNEQFF. DNA for the CDR3: TGTGCCAGCAGCCAAGGCCAGTGGGGTAATAATGAGCAGTTCTTC.

The chain carries TRBV5-1 and TRBJ2-1; perhaps TRBD2 as D (6 bases). The germline V gene has CDR1 SGHRS and CDR2 YFSETQ. The length of the CDR3 is 14 residues. Trimming removed 1 base at V and 7 bases at J, with 12 bases between. Here the CDR3 DNA reads TGCGCCAGCAGCTTGATCGGGGGTAGAAATGAGCAGTTCTTC. This translates into CASSLIGGRNEQFF.

Ten or more counts support this clonotype. V and J are TRBV6-2 or TRBV6-3 and TRBJ2-1; D gene unclear. Trimming took off 6 bases at V and 8 bases at J, with 23 bases between the two ends. The CDR3 sequence is 16 residues long. Per germline, CDR1 MNHEY and CDR2 SVGEGT. CDR3 residues: CASSQSGKFWSDEQFF. DNA for the CDR3: TGTGCCAGCAGCCAATCTGGAAAGTTTTGGTCGGATGAGCAGTTCTTC.

This clonotype was seen repeatedly, ten times or more. J is TRBJ1-2 and V is TRBV25-1, with 7 bases matching TRBD1. The germline gives CDR1 MGHDK, CDR2 SYGVNS. CDR3 size: 16 residues. Germline trimming cut 2 bases from V and 3 bases from J; bases unmatched to any gene: 9. The CDR3, as DNA: TGTGCCAGCAGTGAAAGGGGACAGCGGCTGCACTATGGCTACACCTTC. Translated: CASSERGQRLHYGYTF.

This clonotype was seen repeatedly, ten times or more. The CDR3 region is CASSVVSGSNEQFF. The CDR3 nucleotides are TGTGCCAGCAGCGTAGTATCCGGGAGTAATGAGCAGTTCTTC. This sequence joins TRBV9 and TRBJ2-1; a weak D match, TRBD2 (6 bases). V was trimmed by 0 bases and J by 7 bases, leaving 11 bases between them. CDR3 length equals 14 residues. Germline CDR1 reads SGDLS; CDR2 reads YYNGEE.

This clonotype has ten or more counts. The chain employs TRBV2 and TRBJ2-7, with 7 positions matching TRBD1. This CDR3 is built from 13 residues. Germline lookup yields CDR1 SNHLY and CDR2 FYNNEI. The ends lost 7 bases at V and 2 bases at J; junction bases unmatched: 5. The CDR3 nucleotides read TGTGCCAGCAAGGGACAGAGCCCCTACGAGCAGTACTTC. Residues: CASKGQSPYEQYF.

This clonotype has at least ten counts. The chain recombines TRBV30 with TRBJ2-7; D assignment may be TRBD1 or TRBD2 (7 bases each). Looked up from germline, CDR1 is GTSNPN and CDR2 is SVGIG (reference sequence). This CDR3 spans 15 amino acids. Between the trimmed V and J ends, which lost 1 base and 7 bases, there was a span of 20 bases. The CDR3 protein is CAWSAATGTTREQYF. Here the CDR3 DNA reads TGTGCCTGGAGTGCGGCGACAGGGACTACTCGAGAGCAGTACTTC.

This clonotype was recorded many times. V is TRBV3-1 and J is TRBJ2-5; 8 bases are a match to TRBD2. The J segment lost 5 bases and the V segment lost 4 bases, leaving 6 bases of the junction unmatched. Germline lookup yields CDR1 LGHDT and CDR2 YNNKEL (reference sequence). CDR3 length: 14 residues. The CDR3: CASSRGLAIETQYF. CDR3 coding DNA: TGTGCCAGCAGCCGCGGACTAGCTATTGAGACCCAGTACTTC.